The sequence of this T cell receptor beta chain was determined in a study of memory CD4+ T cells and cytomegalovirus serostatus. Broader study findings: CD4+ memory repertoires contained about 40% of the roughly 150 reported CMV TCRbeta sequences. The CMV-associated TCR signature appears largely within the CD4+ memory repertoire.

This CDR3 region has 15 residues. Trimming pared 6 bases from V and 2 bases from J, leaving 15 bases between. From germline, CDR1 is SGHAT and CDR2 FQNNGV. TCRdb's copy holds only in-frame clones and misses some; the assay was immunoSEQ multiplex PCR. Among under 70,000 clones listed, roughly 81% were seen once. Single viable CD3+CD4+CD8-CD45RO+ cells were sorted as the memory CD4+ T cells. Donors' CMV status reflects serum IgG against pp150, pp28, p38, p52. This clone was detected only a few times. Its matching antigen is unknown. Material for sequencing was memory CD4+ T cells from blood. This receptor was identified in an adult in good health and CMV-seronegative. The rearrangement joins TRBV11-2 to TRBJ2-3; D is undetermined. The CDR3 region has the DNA TGTGCCAGCAGATTAACATTAACCCACACAGATACGCAGTATTTT. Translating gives CASRLTLTHTDTQYF.